Shown below are 21 T cell receptor beta chains from a single sample sequenced in a study of blood T cell repertoires in COVID-19. TCRdb keeps only in-frame clones here, not all; method: immunoSEQ multiplex PCR. This sample yields under 300,000 clones, of which roughly 90% are seen a single time; 1.5% to 2% belongs to the top ten. The sequenced material came from PBMCs or T cells enriched from blood (not recorded which). Source of these receptors: a woman in her forties who had recovered from COVID-19.

The chain is built from TRBV11-2 and TRBJ1-3; the D gene is possibly TRBD1 (6 bases). Looked up from germline, CDR1 is SGHAT and CDR2 is FQNNGV. V gave up 0 bases and J gave up 7 bases, with 16 bases separating them. The CDR3 has 16 residues. CDR3: CASSLDLRPGANTIYF. As DNA, the CDR3 is TGTGCCAGCAGCTTAGATCTGAGGCCAGGGGCGAACACCATATATTTT.

This clone was seen a handful of times. Here the CDR3 DNA reads TGTGCCAGCAGCCTTAACACTGAAGCTTTCTTT. Translating gives CASSLNTEAFF. The V gene is TRBV5-5, the J gene TRBJ1-1; unclear D gene. Germline lookup yields CDR1 SGHKS and CDR2 YYEKEE (reference sequence). Trimming cost V 4 bases and J 2 bases, with 3 bases left between them. This CDR3 region has 11 residues.

The gene calls are TRBV27 and TRBJ2-5; 10 bases are a match to TRBD1. The V segment lost 5 bases and the J segment 5 bases; nucleotides outside the gene matches: 5. This CDR3 contains 14 residues. Looked up from germline, CDR1 is MNHEY and CDR2 is SMNVEV (reference sequence). CDR3 sequence (DNA): TGTGCCAGCAGTGAGACAGGGGGCTTGGAGACCCAGTACTTC. Amino acid sequence: CASSETGGLETQYF.

This chain connects TRBV7-2 to TRBJ1-1; 7 bases fit TRBD1. The CDR3 consists of 14 residues. Germline CDR1 SGHTA, CDR2 FQGNSA. The V and J ends lost 4 bases and 6 bases, in that order; junction bases with no gene match: 8. The CDR3 DNA reads as TGTGCCAGCAGCTCAAGACAGGGCCCCGCTGAAGCTTTCTTT. Translation: CASSSRQGPAEAFF.

V gene TRBV5-3 combines with J gene TRBJ1-5, with D perhaps TRBD1 (5 bases). TRBV5-3 qualifies as an ORF whose function is uncertain. The V and J ends lost 4 bases and 6 bases respectively, with 20 bases between them. This CDR3 comprises 16 residues. CDR3 residues: CARSPRQGGLSQPQHF. The CDR3 DNA reads as TGTGCCAGAAGCCCCCGGCAGGGCGGTTTGAGTCAGCCCCAGCATTTT.

The chain combines TRBV7-9 with TRBJ2-3; TRBD2 might be the D (6 bases). Trimming took 5 bases from V and 4 from J, leaving 16 bases between them. This CDR3 spans 15 amino acids. Germline-derived CDR1 and CDR2 are SEHNR and FQNEAQ (reference sequence). The DNA for the CDR3 is TGTGCCAGCAGCCTGAGCGGGTTTAGAGCAGATACGCAGTATTTT. Its translation is CASSLSGFRADTQYF.

The chain combines TRBV7-8 with TRBJ2-5; possible D gene TRBD2, 5 bases. The germline CDR1 and CDR2 sequences are SGHVS and FQNEAQ. V was cut by 3 bases and J by 4 bases, with 12 bases left in between. This CDR3 has 14 residues. The CDR3 sequence is CASSLERYSETQYF. The CDR3, as DNA: TGTGCCAGCAGCTTGGAGCGGTATTCAGAGACCCAGTACTTC.

The V call is TRBV11-2, the J call TRBJ1-3; a possible D gene is TRBD1 (5 bases). Trimming removed 4 bases from V and 3 bases from J, with 16 bases in between. The CDR3 totals 16 residues. Per the germline V gene, CDR1 is SGHAT and CDR2 is FQNNGV. The DNA of the CDR3 is TGTGCCAGCAGCTCCCAGGGTTTTGTGCTTGGAAACACCATATATTTT. This codes for CASSSQGFVLGNTIYF.

The chain links TRBV5-8 to TRBJ2-5; 11 bases are a match to TRBD2. The length of the CDR3 is 16 residues. The J segment lost 2 bases and the V segment lost 1 base, leaving 4 bases of the junction unmatched. From germline, CDR1 is SGHTS and CDR2 YDEGEE. CDR3 sequence reads: CASSLLIAGGQETQYF. As DNA, the CDR3 is TGTGCCAGCAGCTTGTTGATAGCGGGGGGGCAAGAGACCCAGTACTTC.

The chain uses TRBV9 and TRBJ2-2; 7 nucleotides agree with TRBD2. This CDR3 is built from 14 residues. The germline CDR1 and CDR2 sequences are SGDLS and YYNGEE. The V and J ends lost 4 bases and 6 bases, in that order; junction bases with no gene match: 6. The CDR3 nucleotides read TGTGCCAGCAGCTCCCGGACTAGAGCCGGGGAGCTGTTTTTT. As protein: CASSSRTRAGELFF.

CDR3 residues: CSARQALAFF. The DNA of the CDR3 is TGCAGTGCTAGACAGGCCCTAGCTTTCTTT. The genes are TRBV20-1 and TRBJ1-1; D remains ambiguous. Trimming stripped 2 bases from V and 10 bases from J, with 8 bases between. From germline, CDR1 is DFQATT and CDR2 SNEGSKA (reference sequence). This CDR3 region has 10 residues.

The rearrangement joins TRBV5-1 to TRBJ1-2; 7 nucleotides match TRBD1. The CDR3 spans 14 residues. The germline gives CDR1 SGHRS, CDR2 YFSETQ. J gave up 2 bases and V 4 bases, and 5 bases lay outside the gene matches. CDR3 in amino acids: CASSTEQGNYGYTF. The CDR3 DNA sequence: TGCGCCAGCAGCACTGAACAGGGGAACTATGGCTACACCTTC.

The rearrangement links TRBV30 to TRBJ1-2; TRBD1 is a possible D gene (6 bases). Trimming cost V 2 bases and J 8 bases, with 15 bases left between them. This CDR3 spans 13 amino acids. CDR1 is GTSNPN, CDR2 SVGIG, per germline (reference sequence). The CDR3 DNA reads TGTGCCTGGAGTCCCGGACAGCTAAGGGGCTACACCTTC. Translating it yields CAWSPGQLRGYTF. Full variable domain (missing parts from reference TRBV30 and TRBJ1-2): SQTIHQWPATLVQPVGSPLSLECTVEGTSNPNLYWYRQAAGRGLQLLFYSVGIGQISSEVPQNLSASRPQDRQFILSSKKLLLSDSGFYLCAWSPGQLRGYTFGSGTRLTVV.

The chain employs TRBV18 and TRBJ2-3, with 10 bases lining up with TRBD2. The V gene's germline CDR1 is KGHSH and CDR2 LQKENI. This CDR3 has 17 amino acids. The ends lost 1 base at V and 3 bases at J; junction bases unmatched: 7. CDR3 DNA sequence: TGTGCCAGCTCACCACGGTCTAGCGGGGGAGGTACAGATACGCAGTATTTT. Encoded protein: CASSPRSSGGGTDTQYF.

The chain links TRBV6-5 to TRBJ2-5; 9 bases match TRBD1. The CDR3 extends over 15 amino acids. The germline V gene has CDR1 MNHEY and CDR2 SVGAGI. V lost 6 bases, J lost 9 bases, and 14 bases stayed unmatched. The CDR3 nucleotides are TGTGCCAGCAGCACCCCGGGACAGGGAGTCAGGGCCCAGTACTTC. Residues: CASSTPGQGVRAQYF.

V usage is TRBV19 and J usage is TRBJ1-4; 9 nucleotides match TRBD1. This CDR3 is built from 15 residues. Germline V gene sequence: CDR1 LNHDA, CDR2 SQIVND (reference sequence). J was trimmed by 6 bases and V by 5 bases; bases with no gene match: 7. The CDR3 loop is CASSSGQGIDEKLFF. The DNA of the CDR3 is TGTGCCAGTAGTTCGGGACAGGGCATTGATGAAAAACTGTTTTTT.

The genes are TRBV7-9 and TRBJ2-3, with 10 nucleotides matching TRBD2. The CDR3 is made up of 16 amino acids. CDR1 and CDR2 (germline): SEHNR, FQNEAQ (reference sequence). J gave up 0 bases and V 5 bases, and 5 bases lay outside the gene matches. The CDR3: CASSPRTSGSTDTQYF. In DNA form, the CDR3 reads TGTGCCAGCAGCCCTCGGACTAGCGGAAGCACAGATACGCAGTATTTT.

This clone appeared once. The chain employs TRBV7-2 and TRBJ1-2; 8 nucleotides match TRBD1. Trimming took 0 bases from V and 5 from J; bases not matched to a gene: 5. Germline V gene sequence: CDR1 SGHTA, CDR2 FQGNSA. This CDR3 spans 15 amino acids. CDR3 bases: TGTGCCAGCAGCTTAGCCCCTGACAGGGGATATGGCTACACCTTC. Protein sequence: CASSLAPDRGYGYTF. The whole variable domain, remainder taken from reference TRBV7-2 and TRBJ1-2, is GAGVSQSPSNKVTEKGKDVELRCDPISGHTALYWYRQSLGQGLEFLIYFQGNSAPDKSGLPSDRFSAERTGGSVSTLTIQRTQQEDSAVYLCASSLAPDRGYGYTFGSGTRLTVV.

V is TRBV15 and J is TRBJ1-6; no reliable D call. V lost 0 bases and J 6 bases, leaving 6 bases between the germline ends. The germline V gene has CDR1 LNHNV and CDR2 YYDKDF (reference sequence). The CDR3 has 14 amino acids. CDR3 sequence: CATSRDHSNSPLHF. CDR3 DNA: TGTGCCACCAGCAGAGACCATAGTAATTCACCCCTCCACTTT.

This sequence joins TRBV7-3 and TRBJ2-1; 7 bases map to TRBD2. Trimming removed 2 bases from V and 7 bases from J; junction bases left unmatched: 8. This CDR3 contains 15 residues. Germline CDR1 is SGHTA and CDR2 is FQGTGA. The CDR3 reads CASSLSSGEHNEQFF. For the CDR3, the DNA is TGTGCCAGCAGCTTATCCAGCGGGGAACATAATGAGCAGTTCTTC.

This clone was seen once. The J gene is TRBJ1-4, the V gene TRBV5-6, with unresolved D. V lost 2 bases and J 0 bases, leaving 11 bases between the germline ends. Per germline, CDR1 SGHDT and CDR2 YYEEEE. CDR3 length: 16 amino acids. The CDR3 bases are TGTGCCAGCAGCTTCCGGACGGGATCAACTAATGAAAAACTGTTTTTT. Its protein is CASSFRTGSTNEKLFF.